The entry below gives a single TCR beta chain sequence along with its context. Study processing details: Amplified reference gene primers provided the basis for estimating nucleated cell counts. Sequencing was performed with immunoSEQ multiplex PCR; in TCRdb, only in-frame clones are kept and a portion is missing. The V and J calls and the clone size are those of that table, but D and trimming were determined from the DNA. The sample holds about 200,000 clones, about 79% seen once. The CDR3 consists of 15 residues. Trimming at V came to 3 bases and at J to 10 bases, leaving 7 bases not matched to a gene. Looked up from germline, CDR1 is SGHRS and CDR2 is YFSETQ. This sample stems from a study of blood T cell repertoires in COVID-19. Study-wide context: Material from acute and convalescent COVID-19 was sourced from the United States, Italy and Spain. T cells, B-cell-depleted T cells, or PBMCs supplied cDNA or gDNA.

The specimen sequenced was peripheral blood. This chain joins TRBV5-1 and TRBJ1-6; TRBD1 matches 10 bases. This clonotype originated in a man aged 45-60 years with active or convalescent COVID-19. The CDR3 here is CASSSQGQGTSPLHF. The CDR3 coding sequence is TGCGCCAGCAGCTCTCAGGGACAGGGGACCTCACCCCTCCACTTT.